The clone carrying this T cell receptor beta chain was found a few times. The antigen is unknown. Healthy bone marrow donors made up the donors. This specimen comes from a study of cytomegalovirus exposure and HLA in healthy donors. Study in general: T cells numbering around 200 million yielded around 120 million unique TCR beta sequences in an earlier analysis. Study outcomes and limitations: Owing to their indistinguishability, certain V segments, notably TRBV6-2 and TRBV6-3, were excluded. Available immune exposure information covered CMV serostatus only.

This CDR3 comprises 14 residues. The junction had 3 bases not matched to a gene; V was cut back by 5 bases and J by 2 bases. Germline CDR1 SGHAT, CDR2 FQNNGV. The PCR had 60 Vbeta and 13 Jbeta primers. Assay: immunoSEQ multiplex PCR; the TCRdb copy retains only in-frame clones and omits some. The sample shows some 120,000 clones, 8.5% to 10% of them seen only once. The TCR sequence derives from a man younger than 40 in good health and CMV-seronegative. The V call is TRBV11-2, the J call TRBJ1-2, with 9 positions matching TRBD1. Input material: PBMCs. The CDR3 spells CASSVDRGNYGYTF. In DNA form, the CDR3 reads TGTGCCAGCAGCGTCGACAGGGGGAACTATGGCTACACCTTC.